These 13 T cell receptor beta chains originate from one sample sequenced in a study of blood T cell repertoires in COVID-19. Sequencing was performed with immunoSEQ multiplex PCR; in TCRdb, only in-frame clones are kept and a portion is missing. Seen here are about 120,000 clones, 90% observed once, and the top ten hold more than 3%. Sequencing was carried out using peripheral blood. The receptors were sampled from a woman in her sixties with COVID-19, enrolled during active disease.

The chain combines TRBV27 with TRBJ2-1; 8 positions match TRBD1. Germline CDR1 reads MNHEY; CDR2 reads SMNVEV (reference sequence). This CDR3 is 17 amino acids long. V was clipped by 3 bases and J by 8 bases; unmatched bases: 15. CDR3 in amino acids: CASSFQRTGSLWDEQFF. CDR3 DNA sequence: TGTGCCAGCAGTTTCCAAAGGACAGGGTCTCTCTGGGATGAGCAGTTCTTC.

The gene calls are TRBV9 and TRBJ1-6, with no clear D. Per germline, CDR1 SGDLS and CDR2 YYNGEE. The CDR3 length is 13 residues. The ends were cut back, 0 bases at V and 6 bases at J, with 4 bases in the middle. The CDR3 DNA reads TGTGCCAGCAGCGTAGGGAGTAATTCACCCCTCCACTTT. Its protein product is CASSVGSNSPLHF.

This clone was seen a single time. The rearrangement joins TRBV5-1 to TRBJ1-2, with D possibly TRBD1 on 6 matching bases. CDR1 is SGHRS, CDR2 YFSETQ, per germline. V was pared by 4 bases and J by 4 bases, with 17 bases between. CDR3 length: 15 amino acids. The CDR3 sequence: CASSQRTDPSYGYTF. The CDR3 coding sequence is TGCGCCAGCAGCCAGCGGACAGATCCCTCCTATGGCTACACCTTC.

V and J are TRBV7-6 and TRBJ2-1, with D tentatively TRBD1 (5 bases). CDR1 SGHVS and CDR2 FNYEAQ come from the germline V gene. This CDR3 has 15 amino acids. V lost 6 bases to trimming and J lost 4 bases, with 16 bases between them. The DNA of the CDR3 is TGTGCCAGCAGTTCGCCCGCGACAGTTTACAATGAGCAGTTCTTC. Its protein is CASSSPATVYNEQFF.

In DNA form, the CDR3 reads TGTGCCAGCAGTTTATCTTACAGGAATTCCTACGAGCAGTACTTC. This translates into CASSLSYRNSYEQYF. The chain carries TRBV27 and TRBJ2-7, with D tentatively TRBD1 (5 bases). From germline, CDR1 is MNHEY and CDR2 SMNVEV (reference sequence). This CDR3 is 15 amino acids long. V lost 0 bases, J lost 1 base, and 10 bases lay in between.

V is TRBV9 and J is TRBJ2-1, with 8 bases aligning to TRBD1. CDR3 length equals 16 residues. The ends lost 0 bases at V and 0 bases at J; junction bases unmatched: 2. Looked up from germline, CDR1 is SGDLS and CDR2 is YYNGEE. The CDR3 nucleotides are TGTGCCAGCAGCGTAGGGGGGACAGGCTCCTACAATGAGCAGTTCTTC. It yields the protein CASSVGGTGSYNEQFF.

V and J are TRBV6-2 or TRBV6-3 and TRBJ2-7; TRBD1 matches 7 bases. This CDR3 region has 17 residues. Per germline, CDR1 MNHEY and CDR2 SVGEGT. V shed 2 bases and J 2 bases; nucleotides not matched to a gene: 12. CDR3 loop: CASSYHTGVPPTYEQYF. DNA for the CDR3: TGTGCCAGCAGTTACCACACAGGGGTCCCCCCTACCTACGAGCAGTACTTC.

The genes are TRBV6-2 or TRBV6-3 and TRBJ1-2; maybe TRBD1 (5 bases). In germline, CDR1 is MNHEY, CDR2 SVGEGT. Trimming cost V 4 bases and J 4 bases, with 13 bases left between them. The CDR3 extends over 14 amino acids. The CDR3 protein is CASSLAQTVYGYTF. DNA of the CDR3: TGTGCCAGCAGTTTGGCCCAGACAGTCTATGGCTACACCTTC.

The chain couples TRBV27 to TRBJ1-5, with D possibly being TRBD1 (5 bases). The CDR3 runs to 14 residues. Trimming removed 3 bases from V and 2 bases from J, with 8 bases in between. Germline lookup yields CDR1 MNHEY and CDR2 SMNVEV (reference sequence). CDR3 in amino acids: CASSFQGGNQPQHF. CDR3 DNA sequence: TGTGCCAGCAGTTTTCAGGGCGGCAATCAGCCCCAGCATTTT.

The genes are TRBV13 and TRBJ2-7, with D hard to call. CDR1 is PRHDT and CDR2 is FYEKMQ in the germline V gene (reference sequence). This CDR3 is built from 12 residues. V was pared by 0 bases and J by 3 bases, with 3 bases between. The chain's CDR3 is CASSLGLYEQYF. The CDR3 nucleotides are TGTGCCAGCAGCTTAGGCCTCTACGAGCAGTACTTC.

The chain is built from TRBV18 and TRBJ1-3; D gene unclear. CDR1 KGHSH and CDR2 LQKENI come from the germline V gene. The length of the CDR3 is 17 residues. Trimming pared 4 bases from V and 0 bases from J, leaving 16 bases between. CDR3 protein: CASSLEIVASSGNTIYF. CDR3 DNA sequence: TGTGCCAGCTCACTGGAGATAGTGGCCAGCTCTGGAAACACCATATATTTT.

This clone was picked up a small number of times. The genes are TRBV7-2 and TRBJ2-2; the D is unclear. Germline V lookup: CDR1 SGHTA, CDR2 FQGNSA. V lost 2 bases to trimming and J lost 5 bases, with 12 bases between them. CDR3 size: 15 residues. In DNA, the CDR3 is TGTGCCAGCAGCTTATACGGGTCGCAGACCGGGGAGCTGTTTTTT. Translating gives CASSLYGSQTGELFF.

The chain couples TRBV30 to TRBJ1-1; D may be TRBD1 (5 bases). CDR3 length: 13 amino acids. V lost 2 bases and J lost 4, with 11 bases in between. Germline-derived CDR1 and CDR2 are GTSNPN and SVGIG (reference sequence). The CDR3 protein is CAWSTAGSTEAFF. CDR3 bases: TGTGCCTGGAGTACCGCAGGGTCCACTGAAGCTTTCTTT.